The T cell receptor beta chain described here comes from a study of blood T cells in healthy people across ages. Then a second PCR, running roughly 7 to 11 cycles, was carried out with a sample-barcoded 5' primer and a J-beta primer mix. One entry per CDR3 protein, called by TCRdb with MiXCR from the 5' RACE reads. The data hold about 640,000 distinct CDR3 sequences, with approximately 59% observed a single time. CDR3 length equals 15 residues. Looked up from germline, CDR1 is MGHRA and CDR2 is YSYEKL. Trimming cost V 1 base and J 4 bases; bases outside gene matches: 4. J is TRBJ1-1 and V is TRBV4-1; 9 bases are shared with TRBD1. The sequenced sample was blood. This sequence originates from a man in his 60s in good health. The CDR3: CASSQATGGITEAFF. The CDR3 DNA reads as TGCGCCAGCAGCCAAGCTACAGGGGGCATCACTGAAGCTTTCTTT.